A single sample gave rise to the 22 T cell receptor beta chains below, sequenced in a study of blood T cell repertoires in COVID-19. Libraries were prepared by immunoSEQ multiplex PCR; TCRdb keeps only in-frame clonotypes and omits some of them. This table holds approximately 150,000 clones, more than 90% found once. The sequenced sample was peripheral blood. The receptors shown here come from a man between 60 and 75 years old with active or convalescent COVID-19.

The chain employs TRBV11-2 and TRBJ2-7; the match to TRBD2 covers 7 bases. Germline V gives CDR1 SGHAT, CDR2 FQNNGV. V shed 0 bases, J shed 3 bases, and the junction held 14 bases outside the gene matches. CDR3 length equals 18 residues. CDR3 loop: CASSLEFSGGPRIYEQYF. As DNA, the CDR3 is TGTGCCAGCAGCTTAGAGTTTTCGGGGGGTCCCAGAATCTACGAGCAGTACTTC. Looking up the rest from reference TRBV11-2 and TRBJ2-7 gives the full variable domain: EAGVAQSPRYKIIEKRQSVAFWCNPISGHATLYWYQQILGQGPKLLIQFQNNGVVDDSQLPKDRFSAERLKGVDSTLKIQPAKLEDSAVYLCASSLEFSGGPRIYEQYFGPGTRLTVT.

The CDR3 loop is CASSLVRGPSYEQYF. CDR3 coding DNA: TGTGCCAGCAGCTTAGTCAGGGGGCCCTCCTACGAGCAGTACTTC. V usage is TRBV11-2 and J usage is TRBJ2-7, with TRBD1 identical over 8 bases. The CDR3 is 15 amino acids. Per the germline V gene, CDR1 is SGHAT and CDR2 is FQNNGV. J was trimmed by 0 bases and V by 1 base; bases with no gene match: 2.

The V and J genes are TRBV9 and TRBJ2-3, with 12 nucleotides matching TRBD2. Germline assignment: CDR1 SGDLS and CDR2 YYNGEE. The ends lost 0 bases at V and 1 base at J; junction bases unmatched: 6. CDR3 size: 18 residues. The CDR3 region is CASSVAPSGRAGTDTQYF. In DNA form, the CDR3 reads TGTGCCAGCAGCGTAGCCCCTAGCGGGAGGGCGGGCACAGATACGCAGTATTTT.

The genes are TRBV7-2 and TRBJ1-3; TRBD1 matches at 7 bases. The V gene's germline CDR1 is SGHTA and CDR2 FQGNSA. V trimming: 5 bases; J trimming: 2 bases; junction bases outside the gene matches: 3. The CDR3 spans 14 residues. The CDR3: CASSIGTAGNTIYF. The CDR3 nucleotides are TGTGCCAGCAGCATCGGGACAGCTGGAAACACCATATATTTT.

The chain uses TRBV5-1 and TRBJ1-2; TRBD1 matches 9 bases. Germline V gene lookup returns CDR1 SGHRS and CDR2 YFSETQ. V was pared by 0 bases and J by 5 bases, with 5 bases of the junction left unmatched. The CDR3 contains 15 residues. CDR3 region: CASSLAGQGIYGYTF. The CDR3 DNA sequence: TGCGCCAGCAGCTTGGCGGGACAGGGAATATATGGCTACACCTTC.

The chain couples TRBV28 to TRBJ1-6; perhaps TRBD1 as D (5 bases). This CDR3 is 16 amino acids long. Germline V gene data show CDR1 as MDHEN and CDR2 as SYDVKM. V gave up 4 bases and J gave up 10 bases, with 20 bases separating them. CDR3 in DNA: TGTGCCAGCAGTTCCCCCCTCGGAGGGGACGGGTCACCCCTCCACTTT. Encoded protein: CASSSPLGGDGSPLHF.

This clone appeared a single time. CDR3 region: CAWSVPTLSGNTIYF. CDR3 DNA: TGTGCCTGGAGTGTCCCGACACTCTCTGGAAACACCATATATTTT. V and J are TRBV30 and TRBJ1-3; unclear D gene. CDR1 and CDR2 (germline): GTSNPN, SVGIG (reference sequence). V was shortened by 0 bases and J by 0 bases, with 9 bases between the two germline ends. The CDR3 has 15 amino acids.

This chain's CDR3 is CASSYSGADTQYF. CDR3 coding DNA: TGTGCCAGCAGTTACTCAGGAGCAGATACGCAGTATTTT. This rearrangement joins TRBV6-6 to TRBJ2-3; D is unclear. This CDR3 is built from 13 residues. Trimming stripped 0 bases from V and 4 bases from J, with 5 bases between. Looked up from germline, CDR1 is MNHNY and CDR2 is SVGAGI (reference sequence).

This clone has just one count. The V call is TRBV27, the J call TRBJ2-7; TRBD1 matches 7 bases. After removal of 6 bases from V and 3 bases from J, the junction contained 8 bases not matched to a gene. Germline assignment: CDR1 MNHEY and CDR2 SMNVEV (reference sequence). The CDR3 runs to 14 residues. CDR3 loop: CASRFTGVGYEQYF. CDR3 nucleotides: TGTGCCAGCAGGTTCACAGGGGTGGGCTACGAGCAGTACTTC.

The chain has TRBV7-2 and TRBJ2-7; the match to TRBD1 covers 8 bases. The CDR3 is 14 residues long. From germline, CDR1 is SGHTA and CDR2 FQGNSA. V was clipped by 7 bases and J by 0 bases; unmatched bases: 5. The CDR3 here is CASTRTGGSYEQYF. Here the CDR3 DNA reads TGTGCCAGCACACGTACAGGGGGCTCCTACGAGCAGTACTTC.

V usage is TRBV12-3 or TRBV12-4 and J usage is TRBJ1-2, with 10 bases matching TRBD1. The CDR3 length is 13 residues. V was pared by 4 bases and J by 4 bases, with 0 bases of the junction left unmatched. CDR3 bases: TGTGCCAGCAGTTGGACAGGGGGCTATGGCTACACCTTC. The encoded protein is CASSWTGGYGYTF.

This chain links TRBV19 with TRBJ1-1; D is unresolved. This CDR3 spans 16 amino acids. Germline assignment: CDR1 LNHDA and CDR2 SQIVND (reference sequence). The V end lost 4 bases, the J end lost 5 bases, and 20 bases lay between the germline ends. The CDR3 protein is CASSTFGEGRGTEAFF. CDR3 in DNA: TGTGCCAGTAGTACGTTCGGGGAAGGGAGAGGGACTGAAGCTTTCTTT.

The genes are TRBV2 and TRBJ2-1, with D perhaps matching TRBD1 (5 bases). Looked up from germline, CDR1 is SNHLY and CDR2 is FYNNEI. V gave up 4 bases and J gave up 8 bases, with 12 bases separating them. The CDR3 has 13 amino acids. CDR3 nucleotide sequence: TGTGCCAGCAGTGTCCAGGAAGGGGATGAGCAGTTCTTC. Translation gives CASSVQEGDEQFF.

V and J are TRBV29-1 and TRBJ1-4; no definite D call. From germline, CDR1 is SQVTM and CDR2 ANQGSEA. The CDR3 consists of 13 residues. The V end was cut by 6 bases, the J end by 3 bases, with 11 bases between. The CDR3 spells CSVRTDSNEKLFF. The CDR3 coding sequence is TGCAGCGTGCGGACGGACTCTAATGAAAAACTGTTTTTT.

The chain couples TRBV5-1 to TRBJ2-7; possible D gene TRBD1, 6 bases. The germline V and J ends were trimmed by 1 base and 2 bases, with 16 bases remaining between them. CDR3 size: 16 residues. From germline, CDR1 is SGHRS and CDR2 YFSETQ. CDR3 amino acids: CASSLLLGAPTYEQYF. CDR3 DNA sequence: TGCGCCAGCAGCTTGCTTCTGGGGGCCCCAACCTACGAGCAGTACTTC.

The chain has TRBV18 and TRBJ2-3, with 13 bases matching TRBD2. Trimming removed 10 bases from V and 4 bases from J; junction bases left unmatched: 11. The germline gives CDR1 KGHSH, CDR2 LQKENI. The CDR3 runs to 16 residues. The CDR3: CATLGLAGRGADTQYF. The CDR3 DNA is TGTGCCACCCTGGGACTAGCGGGAAGAGGGGCAGATACGCAGTATTTT.

The rearrangement uses TRBV7-2 and TRBJ2-1, with TRBD1 as a possible D gene (6 bases). CDR3 length equals 12 residues. Deletions cut 2 bases from V and 7 bases from J, with 6 bases between. In germline, CDR1 is SGHTA, CDR2 FQGNSA. DNA of the CDR3: TGTGCCAGCAGCTTAAGGGGGAATGAGCAGTTCTTC. Amino acid sequence: CASSLRGNEQFF.

V usage is TRBV5-6 and J usage is TRBJ1-2; no clear D gene. This CDR3 region has 12 residues. V dropped 4 bases and J dropped 2 bases, with 6 bases sitting between them. Per germline, CDR1 SGHDT and CDR2 YYEEEE. Written as DNA, the CDR3 is TGTGCCAGCAGCCCGGGGAACTATGGCTACACCTTC. It encodes CASSPGNYGYTF. The variable domain in full, with the rest retrieved from reference TRBV5-6 and TRBJ1-2, is DAGVTQSPTHLIKTRGQQVTLRCSPKSGHDTVSWYQQALGQGPQFIFQYYEEEERQRGNFPDRFSGHQFPNYSSELNVNALLLGDSALYLCASSPGNYGYTFGSGTRLTVV.

This chain uses TRBV3-1 (or the pseudogene TRBV3-2) with TRBJ2-2; 7 bases match TRBD2. Looked up from germline, CDR1 is LGHDT and CDR2 is YNNKEL (reference sequence). CDR3 length equals 16 residues. V shed 1 base, J shed 4 bases, and the junction held 6 bases outside the gene matches. As DNA, the CDR3 is TGTGCCAGCAGCCAAGCTCGCGGGGGTTTCACCGGGGAGCTGTTTTTT. Its protein is CASSQARGGFTGELFF.

CDR3 coding DNA: TGTGCCAGCAGTTGGGGCAGGGGCGCCTACGAGCAGTACTTC. Encoded protein: CASSWGRGAYEQYF. V usage is TRBV6-5 and J usage is TRBJ2-7; D is possibly TRBD1 (6 bases). V lost 4 bases, J lost 2 bases, and 12 bases lay in between. CDR1 MNHEY and CDR2 SVGAGI come from the germline V gene. This CDR3 is 14 amino acids long.

This rearrangement joins TRBV2 to TRBJ1-1; D uncertain. Per the germline V gene, CDR1 is SNHLY and CDR2 is FYNNEI. This CDR3 is 12 amino acids long. V lost 3 bases, J lost 8 bases, and 10 bases lay in between. CDR3 sequence: CASSEAGMEAFF. The CDR3 DNA reads as TGTGCCAGCAGTGAGGCGGGAATGGAAGCTTTCTTT.

This chain links TRBV5-1 with TRBJ1-1; 7 bases are shared with TRBD1. The CDR3 totals 14 residues. The V segment lost 1 base and the J segment 5 bases; nucleotides outside the gene matches: 5. CDR1 is SGHRS, CDR2 YFSETQ, per germline. CDR3 DNA: TGCGCCAGCAGCTTGTTAGGGGGCGCGACTGAAGCTTTCTTT. It yields the protein CASSLLGGATEAFF.